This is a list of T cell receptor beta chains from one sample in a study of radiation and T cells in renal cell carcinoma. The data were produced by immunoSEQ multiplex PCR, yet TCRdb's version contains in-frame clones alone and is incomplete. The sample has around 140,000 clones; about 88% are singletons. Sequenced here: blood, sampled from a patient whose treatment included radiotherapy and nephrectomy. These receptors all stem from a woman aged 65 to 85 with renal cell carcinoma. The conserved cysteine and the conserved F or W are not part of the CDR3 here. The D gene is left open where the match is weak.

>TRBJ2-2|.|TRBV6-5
ASSYGSSRGHGELF
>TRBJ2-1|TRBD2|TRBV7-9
ASSLGTSGGNEQF
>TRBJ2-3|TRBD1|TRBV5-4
ASSLRTGGPDTQY
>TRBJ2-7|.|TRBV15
ATSPRGGTLGYEQY
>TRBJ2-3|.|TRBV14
ASRSGPGSSSYFTDTQY
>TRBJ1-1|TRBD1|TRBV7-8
ASSHIEKDRAEAF
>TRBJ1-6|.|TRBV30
AWRPGDNSPLH
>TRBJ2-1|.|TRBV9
ASSVLGDEQF
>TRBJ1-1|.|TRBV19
ASSLQGQAF
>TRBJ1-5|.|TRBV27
ASSLIGNQPQH
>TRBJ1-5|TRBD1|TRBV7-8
ASSQDRGVNQPQH
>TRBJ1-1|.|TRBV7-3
ASSLNPGDTEAF
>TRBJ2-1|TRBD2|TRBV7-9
ASSSSGGAENEQF
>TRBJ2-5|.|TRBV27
ASSRVDQETQY
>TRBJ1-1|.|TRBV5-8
ASSFPPGTGTEAF
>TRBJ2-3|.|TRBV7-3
ASSSTDTQY
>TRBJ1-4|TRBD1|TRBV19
ASSRQGWSEKLF
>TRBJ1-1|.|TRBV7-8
ASSLDTEAF
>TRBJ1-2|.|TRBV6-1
ASREGGVNYGYT
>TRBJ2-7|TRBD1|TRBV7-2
ASSRDRGHPYEQY
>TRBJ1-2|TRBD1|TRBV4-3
ASSQGPGQGSYGYT
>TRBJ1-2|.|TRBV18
ASSLGPGTIYGYT
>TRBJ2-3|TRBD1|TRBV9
ASSVGQGFTDTQY
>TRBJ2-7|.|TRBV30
AWGGNLYEQY